This T cell receptor (beta chain) stems from a study of T cell repertoires in cytomegalovirus infection. At the level of the study: Recently identified HLA-C-restricted CMV epitopes were among the peptides used. Public TCR beta signatures provided an indication of both CMV infection and a matching HLA type.

Study-level points and caveats: Clonotypes of TCR beta that were HLA-C-restricted and CMV-specific dominated the ex vivo response.

TCRdb re-called the reads with MiXCR, one entry per CDR3 protein. Here the sample spans 70,000 to 95,000 distinct CDR3 sequences, 25% to 30% being singletons. To note about this clonotype: Antigen unknown.

Trimming stripped 0 bases from V and 4 bases from J, with 7 bases between. The germline gives CDR1 MNHEY, CDR2 SVGAGI. The CDR3 is 14 residues long. The receptor comes from a human donor in good health (CMV status not recorded). Some clones in this sample may be carry-over from other donors' samples. The V gene is TRBV6-5, the J gene TRBJ2-1; D not certain. The sequencing used CD8+ T cells from cultured PBMCs, collected from culture after CMV antigen stimulation. The CDR3 DNA follows: TGTGCCAGCAGTTACTCGCGGACGTACAATGAGCAGTTCTTC. Protein: CASSYSRTYNEQFF.